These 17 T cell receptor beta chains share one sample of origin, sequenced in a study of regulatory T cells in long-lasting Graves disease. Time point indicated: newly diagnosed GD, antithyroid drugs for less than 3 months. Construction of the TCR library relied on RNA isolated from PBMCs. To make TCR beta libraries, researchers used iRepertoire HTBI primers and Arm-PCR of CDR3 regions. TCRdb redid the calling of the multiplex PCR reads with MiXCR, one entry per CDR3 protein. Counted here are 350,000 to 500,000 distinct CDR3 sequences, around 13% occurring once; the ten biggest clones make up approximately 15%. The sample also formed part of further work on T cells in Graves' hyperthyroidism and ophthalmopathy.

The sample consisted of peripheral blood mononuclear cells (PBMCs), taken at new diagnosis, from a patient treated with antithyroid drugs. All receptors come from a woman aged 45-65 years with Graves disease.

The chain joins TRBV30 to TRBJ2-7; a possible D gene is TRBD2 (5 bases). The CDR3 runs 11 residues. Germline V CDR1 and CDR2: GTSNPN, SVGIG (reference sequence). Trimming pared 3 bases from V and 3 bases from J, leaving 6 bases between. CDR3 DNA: TGTGCCTGGAGGGGAGTCTACGAGCAGTACTTC. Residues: CAWRGVYEQYF.

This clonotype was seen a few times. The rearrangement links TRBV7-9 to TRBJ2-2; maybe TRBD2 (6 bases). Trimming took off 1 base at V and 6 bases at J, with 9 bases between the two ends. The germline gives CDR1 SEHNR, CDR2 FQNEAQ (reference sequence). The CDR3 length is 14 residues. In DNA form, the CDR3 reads TGTGCCAGCAGCTTAGTGGCGGGGTCCGGGGAGCTGTTTTTT. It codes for CASSLVAGSGELFF. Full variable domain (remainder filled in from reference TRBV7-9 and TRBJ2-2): DTGVSQNPRHKITKRGQNVTFRCDPISEHNRLYWYRQTLGQGPEFLTYFQNEAQLEKSRLLSDRFSAERPKGSFSTLEIQRTEQGDSAMYLCASSLVAGSGELFFGEGSRLTVL.

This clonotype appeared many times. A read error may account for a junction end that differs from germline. The CDR3 DNA sequence: TGTGCCAGCAGCTCACTAAACACCGGGGAGCTGTTTTTT. It translates to CASSSLNTGELFF. V gene TRBV5-1 combines with J gene TRBJ2-2; D is uncertain. This CDR3 region has 13 residues. Germline CDR1 and CDR2: SGHRS and YFSETQ.

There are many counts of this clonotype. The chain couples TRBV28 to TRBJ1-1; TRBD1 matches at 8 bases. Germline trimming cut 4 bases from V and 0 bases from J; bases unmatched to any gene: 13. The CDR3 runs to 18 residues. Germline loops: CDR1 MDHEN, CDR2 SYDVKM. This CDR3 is CASSSAEGQGAMNTEAFF. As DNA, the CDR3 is TGTGCCAGCAGTTCCGCCGAAGGACAGGGTGCTATGAACACTGAAGCTTTCTTT.

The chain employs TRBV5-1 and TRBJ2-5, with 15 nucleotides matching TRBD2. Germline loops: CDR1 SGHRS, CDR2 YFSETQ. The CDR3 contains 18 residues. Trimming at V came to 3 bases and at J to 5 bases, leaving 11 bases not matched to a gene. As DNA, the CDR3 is TGCGCCAGCAGCTCGGGCGGACTAGCGGGAGGGCCGGCGGAGACCCAGTACTTC. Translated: CASSSGGLAGGPAETQYF.

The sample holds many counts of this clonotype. The DNA for the CDR3 is TGTGCCAGCAACCAAAGGGGGGGAGCTAACTATGGCTACACCTTC. Translating gives CASNQRGGANYGYTF. The chain uses TRBV28 and TRBJ1-2, with a possible D match to TRBD1 (6 bases). The CDR3 consists of 15 residues. V was trimmed by 7 bases and J by 0 bases, leaving 15 bases between them. In germline, CDR1 is MDHEN, CDR2 SYDVKM.

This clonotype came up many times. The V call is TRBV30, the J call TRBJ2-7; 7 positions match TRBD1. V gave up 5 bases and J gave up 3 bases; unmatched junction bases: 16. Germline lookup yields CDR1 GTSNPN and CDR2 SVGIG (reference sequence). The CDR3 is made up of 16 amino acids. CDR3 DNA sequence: TGTGCCTGGGGGAAGGGGCAGACAGGGATCTTCTACGAGCAGTACTTC. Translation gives CAWGKGQTGIFYEQYF. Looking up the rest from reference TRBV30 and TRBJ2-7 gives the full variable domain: SQTIHQWPATLVQPVGSPLSLECTVEGTSNPNLYWYRQAAGRGLQLLFYSVGIGQISSEVPQNLSASRPQDRQFILSSKKLLLSDSGFYLCAWGKGQTGIFYEQYFGPGTRLTVT.

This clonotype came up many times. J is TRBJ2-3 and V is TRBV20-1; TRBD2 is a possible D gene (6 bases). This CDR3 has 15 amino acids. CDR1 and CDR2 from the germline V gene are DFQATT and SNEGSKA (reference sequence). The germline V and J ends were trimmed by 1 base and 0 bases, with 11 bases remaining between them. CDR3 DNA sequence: TGCAGTGCTAGAGTCGCTAGCGCGAGCACAGATACGCAGTATTTT. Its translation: CSARVASASTDTQYF.

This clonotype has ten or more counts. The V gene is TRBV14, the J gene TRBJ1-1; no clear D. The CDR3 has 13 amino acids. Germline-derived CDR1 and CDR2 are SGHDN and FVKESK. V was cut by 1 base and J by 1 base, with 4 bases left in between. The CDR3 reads CASSQVANTEAFF. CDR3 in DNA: TGTGCCAGCAGCCAAGTCGCGAACACTGAAGCTTTCTTT.

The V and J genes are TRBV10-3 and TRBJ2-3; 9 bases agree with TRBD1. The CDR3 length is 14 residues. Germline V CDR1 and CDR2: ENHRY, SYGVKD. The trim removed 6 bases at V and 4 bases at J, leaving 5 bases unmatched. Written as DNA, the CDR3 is TGTGCCATCAGAGGGACAGGGTCTTCAGATACGCAGTATTTT. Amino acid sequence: CAIRGTGSSDTQYF.

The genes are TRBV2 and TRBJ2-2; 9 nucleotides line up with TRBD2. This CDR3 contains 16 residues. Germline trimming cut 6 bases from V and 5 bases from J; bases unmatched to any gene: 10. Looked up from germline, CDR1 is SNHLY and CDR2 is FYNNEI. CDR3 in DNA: TGTGCCAGCAGGGGGGGGCTAGCGGGACGAACCGGGGAGCTGTTTTTT. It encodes CASRGGLAGRTGELFF. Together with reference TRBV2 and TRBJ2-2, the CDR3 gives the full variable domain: EPEVTQTPSHQVTQMGQEVILRCVPISNHLYFYWYRQILGQKVEFLVSFYNNEISEKSEIFDDQFSVERPDGSNFTLKIRSTKLEDSAMYFCASRGGLAGRTGELFFGEGSRLTVL.

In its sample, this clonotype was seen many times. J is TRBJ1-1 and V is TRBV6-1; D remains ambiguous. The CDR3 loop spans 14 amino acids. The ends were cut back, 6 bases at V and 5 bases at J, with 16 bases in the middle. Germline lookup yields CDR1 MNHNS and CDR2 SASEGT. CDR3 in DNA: TGTGCCAGCAGAAGTTACAGAGGCGGGACTGAAGCTTTCTTT. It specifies CASRSYRGGTEAFF.

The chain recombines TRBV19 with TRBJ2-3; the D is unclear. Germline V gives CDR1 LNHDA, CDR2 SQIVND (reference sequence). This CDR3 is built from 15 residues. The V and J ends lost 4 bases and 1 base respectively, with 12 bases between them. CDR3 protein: CASSTIMAGTDTQYF. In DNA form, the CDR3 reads TGTGCCAGTAGTACCATTATGGCGGGCACAGATACGCAGTATTTT.

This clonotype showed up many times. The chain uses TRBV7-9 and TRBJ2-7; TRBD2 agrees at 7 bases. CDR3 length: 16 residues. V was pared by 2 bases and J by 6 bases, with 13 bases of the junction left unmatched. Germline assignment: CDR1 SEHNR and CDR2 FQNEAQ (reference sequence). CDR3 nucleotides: TGTGCCAGCAGCTTATCGGGCGCGAGCGGGAATTCCGAGCAGTACTTC. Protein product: CASSLSGASGNSEQYF.

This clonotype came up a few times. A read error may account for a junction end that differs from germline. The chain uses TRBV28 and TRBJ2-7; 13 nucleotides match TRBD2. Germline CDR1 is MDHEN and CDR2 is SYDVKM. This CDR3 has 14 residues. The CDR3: CAGSRTSGSYEQYF. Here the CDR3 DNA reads TGTGCCGGCAGCCGGACTAGCGGGAGTTACGAGCAGTACTTC.

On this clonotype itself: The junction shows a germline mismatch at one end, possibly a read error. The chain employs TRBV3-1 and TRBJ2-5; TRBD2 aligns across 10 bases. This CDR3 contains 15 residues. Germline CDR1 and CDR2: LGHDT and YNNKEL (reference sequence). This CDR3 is CASSQTTSGKETQDF. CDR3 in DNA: TGTGCGAGCAGCCAAACAACTAGCGGGAAAGAGACCCAGGACTTC.

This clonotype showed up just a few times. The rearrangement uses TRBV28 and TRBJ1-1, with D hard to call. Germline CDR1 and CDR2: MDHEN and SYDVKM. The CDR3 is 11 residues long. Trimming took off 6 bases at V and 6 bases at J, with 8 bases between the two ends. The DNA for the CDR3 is TGTGCCAGCAGCAACAACCCTGAAGCTTTCTTT. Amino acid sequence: CASSNNPEAFF.